Listed here are 10 T cell receptor beta chains from one sample, sequenced in a study of blood T cell repertoires in COVID-19. Some clones are missing from TCRdb's copy, which holds only in-frame ones; the method was immunoSEQ multiplex PCR. The top ten clones hold 6.5% to 9.5% of a sample with 200,000 to 300,000 clones, roughly 79% of them seen once. Sequencing input: peripheral blood. These receptors all come from a woman of 80 years or more with COVID-19, enrolled during active disease.

V gene TRBV7-2 combines with J gene TRBJ1-1, with a weak D call TRBD1 (5 bases). This CDR3 region has 17 residues. Germline lookup yields CDR1 SGHTA and CDR2 FQGNSA. V lost 5 bases and J 2 bases, leaving 21 bases between the germline ends. The DNA for the CDR3 is TGTGCCAGCAGCCCCGCCTTGGTGGGGCTAAGAAACACTGAAGCTTTCTTT. Amino acids: CASSPALVGLRNTEAFF.

This clone was counted once. V gene TRBV24-1 combines with J gene TRBJ2-5; tentative D call: TRBD1 (5 bases). This CDR3 has 15 amino acids. Germline V CDR1 and CDR2: KGHDR, SFDVKD. V gave up 3 bases and J gave up 2 bases, with 12 bases separating them. The CDR3 here is CATSDGAVGQETQYF. For the CDR3, the DNA is TGTGCCACCAGTGATGGGGCTGTAGGGCAAGAGACCCAGTACTTC.

The gene calls are TRBV27 and TRBJ2-3; D is perhaps TRBD2 (6 bases). Germline V gives CDR1 MNHEY, CDR2 SMNVEV (reference sequence). CDR3 length equals 15 residues. Trimming pared 2 bases from V and 1 base from J, leaving 10 bases between. The CDR3 spells CASSLVPGGTDTQYF. The CDR3 nucleotides read TGTGCCAGCAGTTTAGTTCCGGGGGGCACAGATACGCAGTATTTT.

This clone was recorded only once. The V gene is TRBV3-1 (or the pseudogene TRBV3-2), the J gene TRBJ2-7; D not resolved. Trimming cost V 2 bases and J 2 bases, with 4 bases left between them. The germline gives CDR1 LGHDT, CDR2 YNNKEL (reference sequence). The CDR3 extends over 12 amino acids. In DNA, the CDR3 is TGTGCCAGCAGCCAAACAGCCTACGAGCAGTACTTC. Protein sequence: CASSQTAYEQYF.

The chain carries TRBV5-4 and TRBJ2-2, with D possibly matching TRBD2 (5 bases). Deletions cut 0 bases from V and 5 bases from J, with 14 bases between. CDR1 and CDR2 (germline): SGHNT, YYREEE (reference sequence). The CDR3 sequence is 16 residues long. The CDR3 bases are TGTGCCAGCAGCTTGGACCCACTAGGTCAGACCGGGGAGCTGTTTTTT. It translates to CASSLDPLGQTGELFF. Combining the CDR3 with reference TRBV5-4 and TRBJ2-2 gives the whole variable domain ETGVTQSPTHLIKTRGQQVTLRCSSQSGHNTVSWYQQALGQGPQFIFQYYREEENGRGNFPPRFSGLQFPNYSSELNVNALELDDSALYLCASSLDPLGQTGELFFGEGSRLTVL.

This chain links TRBV5-4 with TRBJ2-5, with 16 bases identical to TRBD2. The germline gives CDR1 SGHNT, CDR2 YYREEE (reference sequence). With V trimmed by 2 bases and J by 2 bases, 9 bases remained unmatched. The CDR3 runs 19 residues. The CDR3 here is CASSFRGLAGGGGQETQYF. The CDR3 coding sequence is TGTGCCAGCAGCTTCAGGGGACTAGCGGGAGGGGGTGGACAAGAGACCCAGTACTTC.

This clone came up a few times. The chain is built from TRBV6-2 or TRBV6-3 and TRBJ1-2, with D perhaps TRBD1 (5 bases). Germline lookup yields CDR1 MNHEY and CDR2 SVGEGT. Trimming removed 0 bases at V and 8 bases at J, with 10 bases between. The CDR3 totals 13 residues. CDR3: CASSYSQGGGYTF. The CDR3 region has the DNA TGTGCCAGCAGTTACTCCCAGGGTGGAGGCTACACCTTC.

The gene calls are TRBV28 and TRBJ2-3; 7 nucleotides align to TRBD1. The CDR3 loop spans 15 amino acids. CDR1 is MDHEN and CDR2 is SYDVKM in the germline V gene. The ends lost 5 bases at V and 7 bases at J; junction bases unmatched: 12. CDR3 DNA: TGTGCCAGCAGTCCTCGGCAGGGGGTGGTGTATACGCAGTATTTT. Its translation is CASSPRQGVVYTQYF. The whole variable domain, filled in from reference TRBV28 and TRBJ2-3, reads DVKVTQSSRYLVKRTGEKVFLECVQDMDHENMFWYRQDPGLGLRLIYFSYDVKMKEKGDIPEGYSVSREKKERFSLILESASTNQTSMYLCASSPRQGVVYTQYFGPGTRLTVL.

The gene calls are TRBV7-9 and TRBJ1-4; no clear D. In germline, CDR1 is SEHNR, CDR2 FQNEAQ (reference sequence). The CDR3 is 12 residues long. V was clipped by 4 bases and J by 7 bases, with 7 bases between them. The CDR3 is CASSSPSEKLFF. The DNA of the CDR3 is TGTGCCAGCAGCTCCCCGTCTGAAAAACTGTTTTTT.

The rearrangement links TRBV19 to TRBJ1-6; no definite D call. This CDR3 has 12 amino acids. Per the germline V gene, CDR1 is LNHDA and CDR2 is SQIVND (reference sequence). V was shortened by 7 bases and J by 4 bases, with 5 bases between the two germline ends. CDR3: CASTNYNSPLHF. The CDR3 nucleotides are TGTGCCAGTACCAATTATAATTCACCCCTCCACTTT. Complete variable domain (other parts from reference TRBV19 and TRBJ1-6): DGGITQSPKYLFRKEGQNVTLSCEQNLNHDAMYWYRQDPGQGLRLIYYSQIVNDFQKGDIAEGYSVSREKKESFPLTVTSAQKNPTAFYLCASTNYNSPLHFGNGTRLTVT.